This T cell receptor beta chain appears in the sequencing data of a study of T cell changes during pregnancy in multiple sclerosis. This table comes from immunoSEQ multiplex PCR, and its TCRdb copy is limited to in-frame clones, with some not included. This repertoire shows 75,000 to 95,000 clones, 91% found once; its top ten account for under 0.95%. The origin of this receptor is a female donor with multiple sclerosis, enrolled in a pregnancy study. Sequences were derived from peripheral blood, sampled before pregnancy.

The chain's CDR3 is CAISDPGRNQETQYF. In DNA, the CDR3 is TGTGCCATCAGTGACCCGGGGAGGAACCAAGAGACCCAGTACTTC. The rearrangement uses TRBV10-3 and TRBJ2-5; possible D gene TRBD2, 6 bases. CDR3 length equals 15 residues. V was pared by 3 bases and J by 0 bases, with 11 bases between. The germline V gene has CDR1 ENHRY and CDR2 SYGVKD.